The present T cell receptor beta chain was sequenced within a study of spatial heterogeneity in lung cancer. The CDR3 loop spans 14 amino acids. The V gene lost 5 bases and the J gene lost 4 bases, with 14 bases spanning the gap. The V gene's germline CDR1 is DFQATT and CDR2 SNEGSKA (reference sequence). This clonotype was picked up many times. TCRdb re-analysed the 5' RACE reads in MiXCR, keeping a single row per CDR3 protein. The sample includes around 14,000 distinct CDR3 sequences, roughly 10% seen only once; the top ten take 34%. Time point: sample taken at primary tumor resection. Unsorted whole RNA of tumor, nontumor lung or frozen PBMC was sequenced.

The receptor was isolated from a female donor with early-stage non-small cell lung cancer. The source material was PBMCs, sampled at surgery. V is TRBV20-1 and J is TRBJ1-4; D not resolved. This CDR3 reads CSAPPANLNEKLFF. The DNA of the CDR3 is TGCAGTGCTCCTCCCGCTAACCTTAATGAAAAACTGTTTTTT.